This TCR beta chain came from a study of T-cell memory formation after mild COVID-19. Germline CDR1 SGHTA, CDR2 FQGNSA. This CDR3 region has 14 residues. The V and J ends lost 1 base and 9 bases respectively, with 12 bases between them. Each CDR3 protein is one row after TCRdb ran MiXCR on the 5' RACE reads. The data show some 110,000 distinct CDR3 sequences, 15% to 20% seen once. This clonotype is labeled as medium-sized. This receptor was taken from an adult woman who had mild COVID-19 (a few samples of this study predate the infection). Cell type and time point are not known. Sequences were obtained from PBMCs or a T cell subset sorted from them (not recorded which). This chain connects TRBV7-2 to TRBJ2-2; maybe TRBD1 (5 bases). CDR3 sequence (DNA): TGTGCCAGCAGCTTAGGGGCAGGGAATCGGGAGCTGTTTTTT. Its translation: CASSLGAGNRELFF.